One sample yielded the 11 T cell receptor beta chains listed below, sequenced in a study of T cells in Graves' hyperthyroidism and ophthalmopathy. It was RNA transcripts that yielded the amplified TCR beta CDR3 regions. The TCR CDR3 first-round RT-PCR relied on the HTBI primer set. Each CDR3 protein gets one entry after TCRdb re-called the multiplex PCR reads with MiXCR. This sample has 340,000 or so distinct CDR3 sequences, with 21% found just once. The specimen sequenced was blood. These receptors originate from a woman aged 50 to 60 with Graves' hyperthyroidism.

This clonotype was picked up many times. The chain joins TRBV20-1 to TRBJ2-1; D is possibly TRBD1 (7 bases). Germline V gene data show CDR1 as DFQATT and CDR2 as SNEGSKA (reference sequence). The V end was cut by 4 bases, the J end by 0 bases, with 10 bases between. CDR3 length: 14 amino acids. The CDR3 DNA reads TGCAGTGCTAATCAGGGGGGCTCCTACAATGAGCAGTTCTTC. Its translation: CSANQGGSYNEQFF.

The table lists this clonotype with a few counts. This sequence joins TRBV20-1 and TRBJ1-3; the match to TRBD1 covers 7 bases. Germline CDR1 reads DFQATT; CDR2 reads SNEGSKA (reference sequence). V lost 3 bases, J lost 1 base, and 6 bases stayed unmatched. The CDR3 runs 15 residues. The CDR3 DNA reads TGCAGTGCTAGTAACCAGGGGGGATCTGGAAACACCATATATTTT. Translating it yields CSASNQGGSGNTIYF.

The chain combines TRBV9 with TRBJ2-1; weak D call: TRBD1 (5 bases). The CDR3 extends over 14 amino acids. Trimming took 0 bases from V and 5 from J, leaving 9 bases between them. Germline values: CDR1 SGDLS, CDR2 YYNGEE. The CDR3 coding sequence is TGTGCCAGCAGCGTAGATAGGACAAACAATGAGCAGTTCTTC. Translated, it gives CASSVDRTNNEQFF.

This clonotype turned up a few times. The CDR3 sequence: CAISGDGGNNQPQHF. CDR3 nucleotide sequence: TGTGCCATCAGTGGGGACGGAGGAAACAATCAGCCCCAGCATTTT. V and J are TRBV10-3 and TRBJ1-5, with D possibly TRBD1 on 5 matching bases. This CDR3 is built from 15 residues. In germline, CDR1 is ENHRY, CDR2 SYGVKD. Trimming stripped 4 bases from V and 3 bases from J, with 13 bases between.

Ten or more counts support this clonotype. This sequence joins TRBV7-2 and TRBJ1-1; 8 bases match TRBD1. Germline CDR1 is SGHTA and CDR2 is FQGNSA. CDR3 length equals 15 residues. V gave up 5 bases and J gave up 2 bases; unmatched junction bases: 7. CDR3 amino acids: CASSINRGGNTEAFF. DNA for the CDR3: TGTGCCAGCAGCATCAACAGGGGGGGAAACACTGAAGCTTTCTTT.

This clonotype has a count of ten or more. This rearrangement joins TRBV20-1 to TRBJ2-3; the match to TRBD2 covers 14 bases. The CDR3 totals 15 residues. J was trimmed by 4 bases and V by 6 bases; bases with no gene match: 6. The germline V gene encodes CDR1 DFQATT and CDR2 SNEGSKA (reference sequence). CDR3 amino acids: CSATSGLAGADTQYF. The CDR3 DNA reads TGCAGTGCCACCTCGGGACTAGCGGGAGCAGATACGCAGTATTTT.

As concerns this clonotype: One end of the junction does not line up with germline, which may come from a read error. J is TRBJ2-5 and V is TRBV5-1; the match to TRBD1 covers 7 bases. CDR1 and CDR2 (germline): SGHRS, YFSETQ. The CDR3 runs 17 residues. The CDR3 DNA reads TGCGCCAGCAGCTTGGCCCCCCGAGGGACAGAAAAAGAGGCCCAGTACTTC. Translated: CASSLAPRGTEKEAQYF.

This clonotype was detected only a few times. The chain couples TRBV6-2 or TRBV6-3 to TRBJ1-5, with a weak D call TRBD1 (6 bases). V was clipped by 5 bases and J by 9 bases, with 11 bases between them. CDR1 is MNHEY, CDR2 SVGEGT, per germline. CDR3 length: 12 residues. CDR3 amino acids: CASSGTGRPQHF. In DNA, the CDR3 is TGTGCCAGCAGTGGTACAGGGAGGCCCCAGCATTTT.

The genes are TRBV27 and TRBJ1-1; D remains ambiguous. CDR1 is MNHEY and CDR2 is SMNVEV in the germline V gene (reference sequence). The CDR3 has 13 amino acids. Between the trimmed V and J ends, which lost 5 bases and 3 bases, there was a span of 10 bases. The CDR3 DNA is TGTGCCAGCAGTGGACCTTATTACACTGAAGCTTTCTTT. It codes for CASSGPYYTEAFF.

The sample holds one count of this clonotype. The chain is built from TRBV28 and TRBJ2-7, with TRBD2 matching over 9 bases. This CDR3 spans 16 amino acids. J lost 7 bases, V lost 4 bases, and 14 bases had no gene match. Germline assignment: CDR1 MDHEN and CDR2 SYDVKM. CDR3 DNA sequence: TGTGCCAGCAGTTCCTCCGGGAGGGCGGGAGGGGGAGAGCAGTACTTC. It encodes CASSSSGRAGGGEQYF.

This clonotype was detected many times. The genes are TRBV7-3 and TRBJ2-1; tentative D call: TRBD2 (6 bases). The germline CDR1 and CDR2 sequences are SGHTA and FQGTGA. V shed 0 bases and J shed 10 bases, with 10 bases lying between them. The CDR3 runs 13 residues. This CDR3 is CASSLTPLAEQFF. The DNA of the CDR3 is TGTGCCAGCAGCTTAACCCCTCTAGCGGAGCAGTTCTTC.